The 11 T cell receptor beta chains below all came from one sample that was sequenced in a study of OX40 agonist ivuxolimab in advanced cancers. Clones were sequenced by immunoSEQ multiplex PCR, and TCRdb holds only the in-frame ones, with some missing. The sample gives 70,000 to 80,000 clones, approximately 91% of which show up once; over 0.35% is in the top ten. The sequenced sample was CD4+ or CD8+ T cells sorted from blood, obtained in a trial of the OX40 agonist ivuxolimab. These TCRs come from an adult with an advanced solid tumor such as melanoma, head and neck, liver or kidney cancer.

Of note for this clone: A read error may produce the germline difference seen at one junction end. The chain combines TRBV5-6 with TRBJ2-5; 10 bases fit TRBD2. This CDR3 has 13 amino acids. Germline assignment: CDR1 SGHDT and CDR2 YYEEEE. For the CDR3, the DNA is TGTGCCAGCAGCCTCTGGACTAGCGGTTTCATTAACTTC. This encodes CASSLWTSGFINF.

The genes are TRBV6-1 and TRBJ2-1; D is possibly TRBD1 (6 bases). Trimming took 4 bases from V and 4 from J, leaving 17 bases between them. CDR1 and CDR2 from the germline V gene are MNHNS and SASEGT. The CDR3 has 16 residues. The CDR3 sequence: CASSGGHSASYNEQFF. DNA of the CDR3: TGTGCCAGCAGTGGGGGACATTCCGCGTCGTACAATGAGCAGTTCTTC.

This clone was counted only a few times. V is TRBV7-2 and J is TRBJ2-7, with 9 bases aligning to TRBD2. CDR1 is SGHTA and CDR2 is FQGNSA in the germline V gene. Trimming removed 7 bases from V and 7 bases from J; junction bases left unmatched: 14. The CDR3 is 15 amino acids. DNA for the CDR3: TGTGCCAGCACCGAGGGGGGCGGGAGGGCGAAAGAGCAGTACTTC. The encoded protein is CASTEGGGRAKEQYF.

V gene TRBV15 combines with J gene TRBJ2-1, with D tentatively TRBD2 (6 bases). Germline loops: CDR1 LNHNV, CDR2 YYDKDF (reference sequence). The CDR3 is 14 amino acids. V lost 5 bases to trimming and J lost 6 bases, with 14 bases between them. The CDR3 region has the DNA TGTGCCACCAGCTCCCGAGTGGGGGGCAATGAGCAGTTCTTC. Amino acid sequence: CATSSRVGGNEQFF.

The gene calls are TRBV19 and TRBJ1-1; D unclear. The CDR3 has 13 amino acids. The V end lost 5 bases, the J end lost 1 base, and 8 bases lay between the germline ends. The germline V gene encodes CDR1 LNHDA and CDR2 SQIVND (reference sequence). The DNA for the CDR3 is TGTGCCAGTAGTTTCAGACAGAACACTGAAGCTTTCTTT. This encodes CASSFRQNTEAFF.

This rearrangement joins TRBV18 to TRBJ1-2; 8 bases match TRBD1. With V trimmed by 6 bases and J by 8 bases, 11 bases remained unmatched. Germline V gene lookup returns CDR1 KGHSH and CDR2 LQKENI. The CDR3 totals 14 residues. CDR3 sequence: CASSEGQGAYGYTF. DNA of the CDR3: TGTGCCAGCTCGGAGGGGCAGGGGGCGTACGGCTACACCTTC.

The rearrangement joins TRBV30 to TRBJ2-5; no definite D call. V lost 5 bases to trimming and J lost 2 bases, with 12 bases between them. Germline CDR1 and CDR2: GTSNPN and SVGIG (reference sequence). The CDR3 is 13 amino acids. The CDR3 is CAWDIGQQETQYF. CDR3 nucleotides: TGTGCCTGGGATATCGGGCAGCAAGAGACCCAGTACTTC.

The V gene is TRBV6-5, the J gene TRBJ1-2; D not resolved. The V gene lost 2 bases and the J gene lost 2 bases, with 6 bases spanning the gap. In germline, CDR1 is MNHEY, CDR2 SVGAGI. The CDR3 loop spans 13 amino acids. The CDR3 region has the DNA TGTGCCAGCAGTTACAACGGGAACTATGGCTACACCTTC. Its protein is CASSYNGNYGYTF.

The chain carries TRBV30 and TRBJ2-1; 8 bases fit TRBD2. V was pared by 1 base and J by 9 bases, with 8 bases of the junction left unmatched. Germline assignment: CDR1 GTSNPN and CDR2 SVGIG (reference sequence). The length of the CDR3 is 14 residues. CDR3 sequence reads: CAWSAGGPGREQFF. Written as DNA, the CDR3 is TGTGCCTGGAGTGCGGGAGGGCCGGGTCGTGAGCAGTTCTTC.

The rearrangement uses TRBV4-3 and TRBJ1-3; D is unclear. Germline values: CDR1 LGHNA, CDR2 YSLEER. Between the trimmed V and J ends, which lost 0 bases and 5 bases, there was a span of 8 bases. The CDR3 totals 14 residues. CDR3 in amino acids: CASSQDLTRNTIYF. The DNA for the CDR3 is TGCGCCAGCAGCCAAGATCTTACCAGAAACACCATATATTTT.

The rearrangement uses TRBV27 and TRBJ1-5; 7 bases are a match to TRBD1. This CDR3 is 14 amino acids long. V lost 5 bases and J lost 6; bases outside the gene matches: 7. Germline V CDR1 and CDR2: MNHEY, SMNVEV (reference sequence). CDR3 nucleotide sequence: TGTGCCAGCAGTCCCCAGGGGGGTGGTCAGCCCCAGCATTTT. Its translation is CASSPQGGGQPQHF.